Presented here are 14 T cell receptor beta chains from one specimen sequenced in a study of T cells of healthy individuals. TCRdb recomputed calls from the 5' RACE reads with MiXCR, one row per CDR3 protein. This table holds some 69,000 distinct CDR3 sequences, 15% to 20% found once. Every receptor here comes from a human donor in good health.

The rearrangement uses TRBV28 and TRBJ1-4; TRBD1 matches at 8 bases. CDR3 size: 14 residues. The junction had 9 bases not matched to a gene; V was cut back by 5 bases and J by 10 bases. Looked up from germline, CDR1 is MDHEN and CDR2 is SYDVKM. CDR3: CASSEDRAGRKLFF. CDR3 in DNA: TGTGCCAGCAGTGAGGACAGGGCCGGGAGAAAACTGTTTTTT.

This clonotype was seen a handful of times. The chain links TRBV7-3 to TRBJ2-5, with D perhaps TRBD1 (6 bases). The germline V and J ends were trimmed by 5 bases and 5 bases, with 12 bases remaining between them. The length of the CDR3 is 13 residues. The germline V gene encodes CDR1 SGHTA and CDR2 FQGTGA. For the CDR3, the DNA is TGTGCCAGCAGCACACAGGGTAGGGAGACCCAGTACTTC. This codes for CASSTQGRETQYF. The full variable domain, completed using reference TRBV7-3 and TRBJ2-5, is GAGVSQTPSNKVTEKGKYVELRCDPISGHTALYWYRQSLGQGPEFLIYFQGTGAADDSGLPNDRFFAVRPEGSVSTLKIQRTERGDSAVYLCASSTQGRETQYFGPGTRLLVL.

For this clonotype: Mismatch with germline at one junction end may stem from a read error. The CDR3 region has the DNA TGTGTCAGCTCAGAGGGGCTAGCGGGAGCAAATGAGCAGTTCTTC. It yields the protein CVSSEGLAGANEQFF. The V gene is TRBV18, the J gene TRBJ2-1; 10 bases are a match to TRBD2. CDR1 and CDR2 (germline): KGHSH, LQKENI. The CDR3 extends over 15 amino acids.

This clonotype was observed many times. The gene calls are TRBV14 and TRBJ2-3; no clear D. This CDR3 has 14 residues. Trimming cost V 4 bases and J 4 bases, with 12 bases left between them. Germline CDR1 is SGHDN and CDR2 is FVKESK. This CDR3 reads CASSPRLVADTQYF. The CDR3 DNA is TGTGCCAGCAGCCCCCGGCTAGTCGCAGATACGCAGTATTTT.

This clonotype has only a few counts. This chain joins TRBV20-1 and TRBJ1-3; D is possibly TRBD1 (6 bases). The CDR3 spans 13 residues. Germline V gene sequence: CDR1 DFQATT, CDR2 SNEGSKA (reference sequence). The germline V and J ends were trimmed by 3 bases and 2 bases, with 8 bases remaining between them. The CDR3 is CSARGAAGNTIYF. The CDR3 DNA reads TGCAGTGCTAGGGGGGCAGCTGGAAACACCATATATTTT.

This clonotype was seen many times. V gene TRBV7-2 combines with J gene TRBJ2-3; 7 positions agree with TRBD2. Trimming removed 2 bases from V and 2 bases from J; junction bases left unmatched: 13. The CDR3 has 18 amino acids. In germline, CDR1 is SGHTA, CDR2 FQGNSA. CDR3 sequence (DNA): TGTGCCAGCAGCTTATCCCCCGTGGTGGCGGGAGACACAGATACGCAGTATTTT. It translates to CASSLSPVVAGDTDTQYF.

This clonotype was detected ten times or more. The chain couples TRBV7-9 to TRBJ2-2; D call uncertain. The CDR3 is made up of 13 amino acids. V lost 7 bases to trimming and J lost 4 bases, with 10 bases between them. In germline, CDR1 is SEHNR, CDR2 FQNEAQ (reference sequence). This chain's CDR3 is CASTPWGTGELFF. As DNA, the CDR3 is TGTGCCAGCACCCCGTGGGGCACCGGGGAGCTGTTTTTT.

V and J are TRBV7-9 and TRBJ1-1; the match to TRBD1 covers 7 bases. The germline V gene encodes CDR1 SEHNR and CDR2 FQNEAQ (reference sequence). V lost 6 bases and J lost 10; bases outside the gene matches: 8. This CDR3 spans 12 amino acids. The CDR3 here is CASRTSTGVAFF. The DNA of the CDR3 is TGTGCCAGCAGGACTTCCACAGGGGTAGCTTTCTTT.

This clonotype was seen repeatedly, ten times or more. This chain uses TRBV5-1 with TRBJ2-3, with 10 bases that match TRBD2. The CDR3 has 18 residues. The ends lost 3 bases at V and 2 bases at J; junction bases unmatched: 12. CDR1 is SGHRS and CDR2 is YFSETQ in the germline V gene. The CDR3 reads CASSYAPGSGGATDTQYF. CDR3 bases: TGCGCCAGCAGCTATGCCCCCGGGAGCGGGGGGGCCACAGATACGCAGTATTTT.

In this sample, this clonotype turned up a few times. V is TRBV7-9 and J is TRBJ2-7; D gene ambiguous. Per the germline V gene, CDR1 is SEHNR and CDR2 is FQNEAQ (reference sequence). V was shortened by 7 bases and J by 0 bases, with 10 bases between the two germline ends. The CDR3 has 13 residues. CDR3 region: CASTLPSSYEQYF. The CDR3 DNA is TGTGCCAGCACCCTACCTAGCTCCTACGAGCAGTACTTC.

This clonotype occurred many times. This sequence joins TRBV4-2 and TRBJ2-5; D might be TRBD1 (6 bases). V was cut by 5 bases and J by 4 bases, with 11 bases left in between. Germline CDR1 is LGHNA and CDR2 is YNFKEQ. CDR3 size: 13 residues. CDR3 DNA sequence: TGTGCCAGCAGCGGGGGCCCGGGAGAGACCCAGTACTTC. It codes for CASSGGPGETQYF.

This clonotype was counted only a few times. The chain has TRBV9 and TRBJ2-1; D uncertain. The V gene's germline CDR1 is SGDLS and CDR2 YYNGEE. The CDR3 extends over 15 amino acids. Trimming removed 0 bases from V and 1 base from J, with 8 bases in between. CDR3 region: CASSVARVSYNEQFF. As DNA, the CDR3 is TGTGCCAGCAGCGTAGCAAGGGTGTCCTACAATGAGCAGTTCTTC.

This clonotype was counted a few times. CDR3 bases: TGTGCCAGCAGCTCACAGGGTTTTGGTGAAAAACTGTTTTTT. As protein: CASSSQGFGEKLFF. The genes are TRBV11-2 and TRBJ1-4; a weak D match, TRBD1 (6 bases). This CDR3 has 14 residues. Trimming took off 4 bases at V and 7 bases at J, with 13 bases between the two ends. The germline CDR1 and CDR2 sequences are SGHAT and FQNNGV.

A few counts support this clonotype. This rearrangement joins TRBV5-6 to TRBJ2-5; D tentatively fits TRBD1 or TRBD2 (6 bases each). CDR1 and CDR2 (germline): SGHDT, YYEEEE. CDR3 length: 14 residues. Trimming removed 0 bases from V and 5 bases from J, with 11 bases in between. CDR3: CASSLGIGGETQYF. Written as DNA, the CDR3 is TGTGCCAGCAGCTTGGGGATAGGGGGGGAGACCCAGTACTTC.